The sequence of this TCR beta chain was determined in a study of blood T cell repertoires in COVID-19. Whole-study context: Collection of acute and convalescent COVID-19 samples took place in the United States, Italy and Spain.

Germline V gives CDR1 SGHNT, CDR2 YENEEA. The CDR3 loop spans 12 amino acids. V was shortened by 5 bases and J by 6 bases, with 8 bases between the two germline ends. Original processing methods: Counts of nucleated cells, estimated from reference gene primer amplification, were obtained. Assay used: immunoSEQ multiplex PCR; TCRdb lists only in-frame clones, some missing. The V and J calls and the clone size are those of that table, but D and trimming were determined from the DNA. The sample carries fewer than 15,000 clones, around 85% recorded once. This sequence joins TRBV11-3 and TRBJ2-1; a possible D gene is TRBD2 (5 bases). This clonotype was sampled from a human donor in a cohort sampled during active COVID-19. Sequenced material: peripheral blood. The CDR3 reads CASSADFNEQFF. The CDR3 DNA sequence: TGTGCCAGCAGCGCGGACTTCAATGAGCAGTTCTTC.